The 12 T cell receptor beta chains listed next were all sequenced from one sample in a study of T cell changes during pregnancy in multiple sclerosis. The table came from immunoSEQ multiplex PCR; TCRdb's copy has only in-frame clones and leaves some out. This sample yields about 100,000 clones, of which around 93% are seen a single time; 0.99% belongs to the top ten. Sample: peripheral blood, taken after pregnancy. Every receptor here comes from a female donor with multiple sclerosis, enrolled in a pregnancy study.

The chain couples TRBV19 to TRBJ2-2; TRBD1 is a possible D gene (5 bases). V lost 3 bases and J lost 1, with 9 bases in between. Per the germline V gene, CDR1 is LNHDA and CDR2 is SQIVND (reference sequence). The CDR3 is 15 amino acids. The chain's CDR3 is CASSIDSLNTGELFF. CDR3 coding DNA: TGTGCCAGTAGTATCGACAGTCTGAACACCGGGGAGCTGTTTTTT.

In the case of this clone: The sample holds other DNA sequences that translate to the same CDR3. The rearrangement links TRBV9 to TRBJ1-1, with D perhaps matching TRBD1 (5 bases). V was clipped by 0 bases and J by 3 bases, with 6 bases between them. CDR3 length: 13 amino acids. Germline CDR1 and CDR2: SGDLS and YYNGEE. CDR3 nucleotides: TGTGCCAGCAGCGTAGCGGGGGACACTGAAGCTTTCTTT. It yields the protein CASSVAGDTEAFF.

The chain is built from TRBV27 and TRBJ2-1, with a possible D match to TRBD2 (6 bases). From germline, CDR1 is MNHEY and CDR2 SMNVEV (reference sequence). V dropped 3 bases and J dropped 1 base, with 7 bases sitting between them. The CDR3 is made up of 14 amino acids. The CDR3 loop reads CASSLEGSYNEQFF. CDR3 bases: TGTGCCAGCAGTTTGGAGGGATCCTACAATGAGCAGTTCTTC.

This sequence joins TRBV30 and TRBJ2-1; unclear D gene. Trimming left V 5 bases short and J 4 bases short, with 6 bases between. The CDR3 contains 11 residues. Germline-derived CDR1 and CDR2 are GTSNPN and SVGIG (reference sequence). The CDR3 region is CAWAGYNEQFF. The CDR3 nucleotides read TGTGCCTGGGCAGGTTACAATGAGCAGTTCTTC.

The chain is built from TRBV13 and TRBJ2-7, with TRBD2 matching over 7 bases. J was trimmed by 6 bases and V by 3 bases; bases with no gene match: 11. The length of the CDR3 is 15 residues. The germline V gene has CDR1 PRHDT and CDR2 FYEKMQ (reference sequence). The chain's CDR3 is CASSFAGTTFSEQYF. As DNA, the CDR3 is TGTGCCAGCAGCTTCGCCGGGACTACCTTCAGCGAGCAGTACTTC.

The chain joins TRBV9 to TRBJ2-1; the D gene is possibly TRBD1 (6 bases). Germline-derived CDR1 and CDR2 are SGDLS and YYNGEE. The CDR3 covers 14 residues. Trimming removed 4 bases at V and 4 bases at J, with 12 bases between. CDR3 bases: TGTGCCAGCAGCTCCCGGGACAATTACAATGAGCAGTTCTTC. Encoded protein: CASSSRDNYNEQFF.

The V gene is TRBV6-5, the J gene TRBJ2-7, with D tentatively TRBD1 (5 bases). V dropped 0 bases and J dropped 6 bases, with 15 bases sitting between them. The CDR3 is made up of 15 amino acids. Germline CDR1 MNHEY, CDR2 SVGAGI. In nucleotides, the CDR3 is TGTGCCAGCAGTTACTCGTTGGGGAATCAGGGCGAGCAGTACTTC. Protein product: CASSYSLGNQGEQYF.

In DNA, the CDR3 is TGTGCCAGTAGTTCTGGCCTTATGCCGGGGACCTTC. As protein: CASSSGLMPGTF. This rearrangement joins TRBV19 to TRBJ1-2; the D is unclear. The CDR3 is 12 residues long. With 5 bases removed from V and 14 bases from J, the gap between germline ends came to 18 bases. Germline CDR1 reads LNHDA; CDR2 reads SQIVND (reference sequence). The complete variable domain, with remaining parts taken from reference TRBV19 and TRBJ1-2, reads DGGITQSPKYLFRKEGQNVTLSCEQNLNHDAMYWYRQDPGQGLRLIYYSQIVNDFQKGDIAEGYSVSREKKESFPLTVTSAQKNPTAFYLCASSSGLMPGTFGSGTRLTVV.

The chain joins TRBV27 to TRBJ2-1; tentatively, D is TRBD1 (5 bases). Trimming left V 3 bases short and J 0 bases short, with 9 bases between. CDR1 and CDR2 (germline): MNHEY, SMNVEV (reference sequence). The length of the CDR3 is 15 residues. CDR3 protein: CASSLDIISYNEQFF. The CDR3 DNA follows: TGTGCCAGCAGTTTGGACATCATCTCCTACAATGAGCAGTTCTTC.

The CDR3 protein is CASSVAGFATEAFF. CDR3 coding DNA: TGTGCCAGCAGTGTCGCAGGGTTCGCCACTGAAGCTTTCTTT. The rearrangement joins TRBV28 to TRBJ1-1; perhaps TRBD1 as D (5 bases). Germline assignment: CDR1 MDHEN and CDR2 SYDVKM. The CDR3 extends over 14 amino acids. Deletions cut 5 bases from V and 4 bases from J, with 14 bases between.

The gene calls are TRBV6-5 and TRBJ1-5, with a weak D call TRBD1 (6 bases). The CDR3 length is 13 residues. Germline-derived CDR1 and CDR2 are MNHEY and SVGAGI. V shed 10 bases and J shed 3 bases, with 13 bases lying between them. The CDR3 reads CATGQNHNQPQHF. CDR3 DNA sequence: TGTGCCACCGGACAGAACCACAATCAGCCCCAGCATTTT.

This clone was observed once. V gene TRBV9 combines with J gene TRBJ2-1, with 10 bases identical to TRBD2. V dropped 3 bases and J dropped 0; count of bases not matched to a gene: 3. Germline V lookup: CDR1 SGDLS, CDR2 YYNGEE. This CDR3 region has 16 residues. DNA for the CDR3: TGTGCCAGCAGCGGGACTAGCGGCGACTCCTACAATGAGCAGTTCTTC. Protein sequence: CASSGTSGDSYNEQFF.